This TCR beta chain came from a study of graft-versus-host responses after intestinal transplantation. Study-wide context: Recipients were given multivisceral, liver-intestinal, or isolated intestinal transplants. Every one of the recipients received anti-thymocyte globulin induction and afterwards took tacrolimus and steroids for around 3 years. General observations from the study: GvH clonotypes were identified within recipient marrow, with a subset emerging first in ileum or blood. Within the allografts of patients who had graft-donor T cell macrochimerism, graft-versus-host to host-versus-graft clonal ratios were high.

This clone came up a few times. The target antigen is unknown. Assay used: immunoSEQ multiplex PCR; TCRdb lists only in-frame clones, some missing. The data contain about 59,000 clones, almost 95% of them singletons. Trimming took 0 bases from V and 6 from J, leaving 7 bases between them. Germline CDR1 and CDR2: SGDLS and YYNGEE. The CDR3 loop spans 13 amino acids. This chain joins TRBV9 and TRBJ2-1; no clear D. The source of this sequence is a human donor who was the organ donor for an intestinal transplant. Sequenced material: unstimulated CD4+ T cells sorted from spleen or lymph node cells, taken before transplant. DNA for the CDR3: TGTGCCAGCAGCGTAGACGGCCTCAATGAGCAGTTCTTC. It encodes CASSVDGLNEQFF.